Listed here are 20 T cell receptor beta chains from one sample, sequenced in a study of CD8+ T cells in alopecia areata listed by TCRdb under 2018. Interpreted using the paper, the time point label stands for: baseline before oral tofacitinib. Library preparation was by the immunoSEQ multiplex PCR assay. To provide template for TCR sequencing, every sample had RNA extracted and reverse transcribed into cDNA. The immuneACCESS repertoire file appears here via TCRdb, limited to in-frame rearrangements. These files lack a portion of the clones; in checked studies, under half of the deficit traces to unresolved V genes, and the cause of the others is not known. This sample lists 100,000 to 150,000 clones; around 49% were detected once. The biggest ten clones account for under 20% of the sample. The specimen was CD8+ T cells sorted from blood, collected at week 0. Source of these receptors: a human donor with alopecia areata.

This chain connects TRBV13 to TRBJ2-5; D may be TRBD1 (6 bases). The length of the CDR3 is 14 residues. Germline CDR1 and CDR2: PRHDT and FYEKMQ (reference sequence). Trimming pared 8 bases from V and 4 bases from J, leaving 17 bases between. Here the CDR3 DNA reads TGTGCCAGCCGATTGGACAGCAAATCAGAGACCCAGTACTTC. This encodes CASRLDSKSETQYF.

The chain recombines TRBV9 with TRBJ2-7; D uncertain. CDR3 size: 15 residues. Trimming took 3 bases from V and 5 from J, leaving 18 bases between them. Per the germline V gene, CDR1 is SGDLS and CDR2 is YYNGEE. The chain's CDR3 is CASSALDDGWNEQYF. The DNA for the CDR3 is TGTGCCAGCAGCGCACTTGACGACGGGTGGAACGAGCAGTACTTC.

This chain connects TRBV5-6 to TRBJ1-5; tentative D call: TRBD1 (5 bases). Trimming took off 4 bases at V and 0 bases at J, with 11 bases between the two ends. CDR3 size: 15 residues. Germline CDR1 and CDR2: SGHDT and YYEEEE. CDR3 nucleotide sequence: TGTGCCAGCAGCCGGGACCCGAATAGCAATCAGCCCCAGCATTTT. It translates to CASSRDPNSNQPQHF.

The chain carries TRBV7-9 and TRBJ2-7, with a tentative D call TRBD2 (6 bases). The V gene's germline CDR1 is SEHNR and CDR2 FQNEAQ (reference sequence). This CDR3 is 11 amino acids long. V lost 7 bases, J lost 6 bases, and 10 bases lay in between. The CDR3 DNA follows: TGTGCCAGCACGGAGGGTCTCGAGCAGTACTTC. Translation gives CASTEGLEQYF.

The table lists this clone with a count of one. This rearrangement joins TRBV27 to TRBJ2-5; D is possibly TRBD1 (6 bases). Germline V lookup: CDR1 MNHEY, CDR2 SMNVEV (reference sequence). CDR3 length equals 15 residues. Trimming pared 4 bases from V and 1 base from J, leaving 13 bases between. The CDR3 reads CASSYLQGSQETQYF. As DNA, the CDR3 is TGTGCCAGCAGTTACCTACAGGGTTCCCAAGAGACCCAGTACTTC.

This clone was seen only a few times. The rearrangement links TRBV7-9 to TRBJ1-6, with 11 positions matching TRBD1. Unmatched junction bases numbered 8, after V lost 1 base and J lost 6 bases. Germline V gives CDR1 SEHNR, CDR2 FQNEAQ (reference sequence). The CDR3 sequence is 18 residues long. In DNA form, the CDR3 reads TGTGCCAGCAGCTTAGGTGGGGACAGGGGGGCGGCTAATTCACCCCTCCACTTT. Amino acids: CASSLGGDRGAANSPLHF. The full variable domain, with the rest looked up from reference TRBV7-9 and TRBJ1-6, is DTGVSQNPRHKITKRGQNVTFRCDPISEHNRLYWYRQTLGQGPEFLTYFQNEAQLEKSRLLSDRFSAERPKGSFSTLEIQRTEQGDSAMYLCASSLGGDRGAANSPLHFGNGTRLTVT.

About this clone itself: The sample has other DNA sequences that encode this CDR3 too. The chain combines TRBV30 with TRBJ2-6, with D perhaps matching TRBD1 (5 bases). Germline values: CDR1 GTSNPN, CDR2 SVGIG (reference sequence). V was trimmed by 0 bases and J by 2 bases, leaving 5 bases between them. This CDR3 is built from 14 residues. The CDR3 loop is CAWSVGAGANVLTF. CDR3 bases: TGTGCCTGGAGTGTAGGGGCTGGGGCCAACGTCCTGACTTTC.

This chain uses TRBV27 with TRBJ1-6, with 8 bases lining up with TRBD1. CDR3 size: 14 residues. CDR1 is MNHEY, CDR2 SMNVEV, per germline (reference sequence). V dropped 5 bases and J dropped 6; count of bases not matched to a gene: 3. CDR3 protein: CASSLQGGNSPLHF. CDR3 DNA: TGTGCCAGCAGTCTACAGGGGGGTAATTCACCCCTCCACTTT.

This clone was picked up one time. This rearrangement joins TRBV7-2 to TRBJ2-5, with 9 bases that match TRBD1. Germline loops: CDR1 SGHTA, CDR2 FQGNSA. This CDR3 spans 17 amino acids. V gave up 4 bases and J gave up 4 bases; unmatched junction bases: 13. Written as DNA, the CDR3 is TGTGCCAGCAGCTATCGGGACAGGGTGGTCTACGGAGAGACCCAGTACTTC. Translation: CASSYRDRVVYGETQYF.

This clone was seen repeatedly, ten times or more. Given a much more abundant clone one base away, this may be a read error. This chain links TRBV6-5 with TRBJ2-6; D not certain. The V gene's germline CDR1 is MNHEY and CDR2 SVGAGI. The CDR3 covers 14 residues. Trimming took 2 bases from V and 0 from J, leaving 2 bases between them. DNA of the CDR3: TGTGCCAGCAGTTACAGCTCTGGGGCCAACGTCCTGACTTTC. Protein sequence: CASSYSSGANVLTF.

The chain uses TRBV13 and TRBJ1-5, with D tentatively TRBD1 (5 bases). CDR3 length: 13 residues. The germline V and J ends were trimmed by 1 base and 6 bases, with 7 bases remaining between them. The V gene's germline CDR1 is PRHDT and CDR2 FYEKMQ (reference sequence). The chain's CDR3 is CASSLVGRQPQHF. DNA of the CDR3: TGTGCCAGCAGCTTAGTGGGGCGTCAGCCCCAGCATTTT.

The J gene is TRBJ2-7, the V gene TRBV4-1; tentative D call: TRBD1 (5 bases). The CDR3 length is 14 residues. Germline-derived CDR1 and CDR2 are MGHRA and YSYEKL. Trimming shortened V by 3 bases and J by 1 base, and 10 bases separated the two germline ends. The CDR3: CASSQGQESYEQYF. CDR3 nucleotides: TGCGCCAGCAGCCAGGGGCAGGAGTCCTACGAGCAGTACTTC.

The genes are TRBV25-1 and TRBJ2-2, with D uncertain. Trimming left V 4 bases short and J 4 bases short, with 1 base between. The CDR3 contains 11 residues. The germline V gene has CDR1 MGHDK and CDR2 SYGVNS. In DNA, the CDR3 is TGTGCCAGCAGTGTCACCGGGGAGCTGTTTTTT. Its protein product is CASSVTGELFF.

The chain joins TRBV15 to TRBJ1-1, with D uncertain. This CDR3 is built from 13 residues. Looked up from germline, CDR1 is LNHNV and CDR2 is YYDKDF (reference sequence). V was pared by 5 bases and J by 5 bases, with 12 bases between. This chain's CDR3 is CATSVVGITEAFF. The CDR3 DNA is TGTGCCACCAGCGTGGTGGGAATAACTGAAGCTTTCTTT.

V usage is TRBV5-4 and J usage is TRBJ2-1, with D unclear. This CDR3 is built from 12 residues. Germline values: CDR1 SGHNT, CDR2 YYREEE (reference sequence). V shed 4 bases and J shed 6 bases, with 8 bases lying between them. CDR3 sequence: CASSEWGNEQFF. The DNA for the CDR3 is TGTGCCAGCAGCGAATGGGGCAATGAGCAGTTCTTC.

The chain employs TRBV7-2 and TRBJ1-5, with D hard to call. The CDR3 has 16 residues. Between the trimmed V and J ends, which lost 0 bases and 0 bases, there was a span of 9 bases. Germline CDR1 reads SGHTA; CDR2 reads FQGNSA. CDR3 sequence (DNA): TGTGCCAGCAGCTTAGCTCCAGCTTATAGCAATCAGCCCCAGCATTTT. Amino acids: CASSLAPAYSNQPQHF.

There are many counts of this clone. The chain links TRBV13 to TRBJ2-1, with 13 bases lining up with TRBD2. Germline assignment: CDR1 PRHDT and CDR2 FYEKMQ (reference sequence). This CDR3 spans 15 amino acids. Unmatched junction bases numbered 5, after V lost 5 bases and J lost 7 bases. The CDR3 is CASSHTSGGANEQFF. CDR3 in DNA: TGTGCCAGCAGCCACACTAGCGGGGGGGCAAATGAGCAGTTCTTC.

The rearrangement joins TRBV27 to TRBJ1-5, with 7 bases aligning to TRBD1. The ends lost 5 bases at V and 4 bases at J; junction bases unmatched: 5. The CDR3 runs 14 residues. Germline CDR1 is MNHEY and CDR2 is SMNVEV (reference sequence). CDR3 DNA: TGTGCCAGCAGTCGCAGGGGGGGAAATCAGCCCCAGCATTTT. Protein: CASSRRGGNQPQHF.

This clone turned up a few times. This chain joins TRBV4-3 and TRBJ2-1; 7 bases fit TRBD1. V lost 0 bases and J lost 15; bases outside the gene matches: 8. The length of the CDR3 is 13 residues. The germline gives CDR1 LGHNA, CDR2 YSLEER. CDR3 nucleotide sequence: TGCGCCAGCAGCCAAGACCTAGACAGGGTTCGGTTCTTC. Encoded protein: CASSQDLDRVRFF.

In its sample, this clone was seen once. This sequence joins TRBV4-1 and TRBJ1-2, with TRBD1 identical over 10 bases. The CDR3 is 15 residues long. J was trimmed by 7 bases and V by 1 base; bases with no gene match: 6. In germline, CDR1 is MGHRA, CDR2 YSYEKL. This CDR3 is CASSQVGTGVFGYTF. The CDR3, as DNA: TGCGCCAGCAGCCAAGTAGGGACAGGGGTGTTTGGCTACACCTTC.